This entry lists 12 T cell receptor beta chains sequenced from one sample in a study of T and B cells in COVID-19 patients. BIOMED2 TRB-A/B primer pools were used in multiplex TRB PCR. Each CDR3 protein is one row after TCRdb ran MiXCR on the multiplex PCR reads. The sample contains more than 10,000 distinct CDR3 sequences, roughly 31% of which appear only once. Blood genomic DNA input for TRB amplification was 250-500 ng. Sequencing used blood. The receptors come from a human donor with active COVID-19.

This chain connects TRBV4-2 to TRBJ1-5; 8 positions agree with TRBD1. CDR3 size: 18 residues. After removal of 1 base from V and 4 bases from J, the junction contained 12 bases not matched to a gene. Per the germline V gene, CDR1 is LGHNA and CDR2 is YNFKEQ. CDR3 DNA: TGTGCCAGCAGCCAAGTTGGACAGGGACGAGGGTTTAATCAGCCCCAGCATTTT. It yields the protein CASSQVGQGRGFNQPQHF.

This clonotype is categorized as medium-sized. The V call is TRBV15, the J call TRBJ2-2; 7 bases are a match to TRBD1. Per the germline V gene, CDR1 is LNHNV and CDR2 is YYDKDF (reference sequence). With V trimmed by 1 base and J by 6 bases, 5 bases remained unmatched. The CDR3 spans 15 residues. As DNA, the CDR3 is TGTGCCACCAGCAGAGGGGGGACAGCTGCCGGGGAGCTGTTTTTT. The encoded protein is CATSRGGTAAGELFF.

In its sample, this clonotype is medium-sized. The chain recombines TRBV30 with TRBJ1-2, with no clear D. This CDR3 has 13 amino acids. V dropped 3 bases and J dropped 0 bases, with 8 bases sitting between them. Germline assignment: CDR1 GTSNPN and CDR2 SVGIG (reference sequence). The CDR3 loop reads CAWRRHSNYGYTF. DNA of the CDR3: TGTGCCTGGAGACGACACTCTAACTATGGCTACACCTTC.

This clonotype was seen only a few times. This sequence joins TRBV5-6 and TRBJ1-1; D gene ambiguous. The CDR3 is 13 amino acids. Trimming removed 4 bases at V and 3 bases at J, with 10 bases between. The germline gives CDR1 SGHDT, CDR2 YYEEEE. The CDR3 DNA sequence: TGTGCCAGCAGCGGTACGCGGGACACTGAAGCTTTCTTT. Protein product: CASSGTRDTEAFF.

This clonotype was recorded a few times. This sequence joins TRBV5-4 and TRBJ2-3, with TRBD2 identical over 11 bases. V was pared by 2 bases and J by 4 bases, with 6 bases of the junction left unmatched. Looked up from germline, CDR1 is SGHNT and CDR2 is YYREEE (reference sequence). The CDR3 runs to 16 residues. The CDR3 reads CASSLRLAGGADTQYF. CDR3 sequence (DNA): TGTGCCAGCAGCTTAAGGCTAGCGGGGGGAGCAGATACGCAGTATTTT.

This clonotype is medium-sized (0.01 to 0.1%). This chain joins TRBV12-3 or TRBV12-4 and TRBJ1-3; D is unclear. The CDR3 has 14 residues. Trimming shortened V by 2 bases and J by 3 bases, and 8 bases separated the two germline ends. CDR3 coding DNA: TGTGCCAGCAGTTTAATCCGGGTTGGAAACACCATATATTTT. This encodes CASSLIRVGNTIYF.

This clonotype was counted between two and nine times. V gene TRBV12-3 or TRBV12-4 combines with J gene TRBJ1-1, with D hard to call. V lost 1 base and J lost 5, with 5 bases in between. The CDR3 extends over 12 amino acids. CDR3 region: CASSLVRTEAFF. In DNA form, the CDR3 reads TGTGCCAGCAGTTTAGTAAGGACTGAAGCTTTCTTT.

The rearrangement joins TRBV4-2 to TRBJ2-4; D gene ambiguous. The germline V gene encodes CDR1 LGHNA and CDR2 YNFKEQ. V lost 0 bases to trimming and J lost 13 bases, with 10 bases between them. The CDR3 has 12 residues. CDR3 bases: TGTGCCAGCAGCCAAGAGGACGGCAACCAGTACTTC. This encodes CASSQEDGNQYF.

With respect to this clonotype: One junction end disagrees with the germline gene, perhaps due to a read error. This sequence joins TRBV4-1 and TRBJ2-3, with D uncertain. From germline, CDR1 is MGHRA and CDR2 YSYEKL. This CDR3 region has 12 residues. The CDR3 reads CASSQDVDTQYF. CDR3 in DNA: TGTGCCAGCAGCCAAGACGTAGATACGCAGTATTTT.

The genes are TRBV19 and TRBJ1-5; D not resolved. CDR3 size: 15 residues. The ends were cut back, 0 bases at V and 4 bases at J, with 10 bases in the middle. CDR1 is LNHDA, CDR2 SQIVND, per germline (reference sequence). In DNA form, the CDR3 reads TGTGCCAGTAGTATAGAGGTAGGGCAGAATCAGCCCCAGCATTTT. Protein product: CASSIEVGQNQPQHF.

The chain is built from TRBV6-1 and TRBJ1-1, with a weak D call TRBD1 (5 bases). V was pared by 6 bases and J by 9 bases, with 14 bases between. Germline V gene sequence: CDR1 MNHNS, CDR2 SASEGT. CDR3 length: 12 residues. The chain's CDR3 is CASRVGDGKAFF. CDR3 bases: TGTGCCAGCAGGGTAGGGGACGGCAAAGCTTTCTTT.

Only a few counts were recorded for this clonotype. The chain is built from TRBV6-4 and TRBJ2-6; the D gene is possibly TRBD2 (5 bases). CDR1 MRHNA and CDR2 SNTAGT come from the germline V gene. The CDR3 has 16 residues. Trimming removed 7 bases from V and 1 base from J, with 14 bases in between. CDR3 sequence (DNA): TGTGCCAGCACTGATACCGGGGAATCTGGGGCCAACGTCCTGACTTTC. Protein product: CASTDTGESGANVLTF.